Presented here are 6 T cell receptor beta chains from one specimen sequenced in a study of memory CD4+ T cells and cytomegalovirus serostatus. Single viable CD3+CD4+CD8-CD45RO+ cells were sorted as the memory CD4+ T cells. The data were produced by immunoSEQ multiplex PCR, yet TCRdb's version contains in-frame clones alone and is incomplete. The sample shows 50,000 to 75,000 clones, 80% to 85% of them seen only once. Sequencing was done on a sample of memory CD4+ T cells from blood. The source is an adult in good health and CMV-seronegative.

CDR3 region: CASSPFTDTQYF. The CDR3 nucleotides are TGTGCCAGCAGCCCTTTCACAGATACGCAGTATTTT. The chain uses TRBV6-1 and TRBJ2-3, with D unresolved. This CDR3 is built from 12 residues. Trimming removed 6 bases from V and 2 bases from J, with 6 bases in between. CDR1 is MNHNS and CDR2 is SASEGT in the germline V gene.

CDR3 loop: CASRTHTGAPYGYTF. The CDR3 DNA reads TGTGCCAGCAGAACCCACACGGGGGCCCCCTATGGCTACACCTTC. The gene calls are TRBV5-4 and TRBJ1-2; a possible D gene is TRBD1 (6 bases). The CDR3 is made up of 15 amino acids. V was trimmed by 5 bases and J by 4 bases, leaving 18 bases between them. Germline CDR1 is SGHNT and CDR2 is YYREEE (reference sequence).

This chain connects TRBV7-2 to TRBJ2-4; either TRBD1 or TRBD2 may fit D (6 bases each). This CDR3 has 15 amino acids. Germline CDR1 SGHTA, CDR2 FQGNSA. V lost 1 base, J lost 8 bases, and 15 bases lay in between. CDR3 protein: CASSLGSGGQYIQYF. The DNA for the CDR3 is TGTGCCAGCAGCTTAGGGTCCGGGGGACAATACATTCAGTACTTC.

This clone has more than one count but fewer than ten. This chain uses TRBV7-7 with TRBJ1-6; D is undetermined. Germline CDR1 is SSHAT and CDR2 is FNYEAQ (reference sequence). This CDR3 region has 14 residues. V lost 8 bases and J 6 bases, leaving 14 bases between the germline ends. The CDR3 DNA reads TGTGCCAGCGTCTTTGGGGTTCTTAATTCACCCCTCCACTTT. This codes for CASVFGVLNSPLHF.

The V and J genes are TRBV15 and TRBJ1-3; D is unclear. The CDR3 consists of 15 residues. Germline CDR1 LNHNV, CDR2 YYDKDF (reference sequence). Trimming stripped 0 bases from V and 4 bases from J, with 10 bases between. CDR3: CATSRDNTGGNTIYF. For the CDR3, the DNA is TGTGCCACCAGCAGAGATAATACGGGAGGAAACACCATATATTTT.

This chain joins TRBV7-9 and TRBJ2-3; 7 bases line up with TRBD1. The CDR3 extends over 14 amino acids. V dropped 4 bases and J dropped 2; count of bases not matched to a gene: 3. Germline V CDR1 and CDR2: SEHNR, FQNEAQ (reference sequence). The CDR3 DNA is TGTGCCAGCAGCTCTGAGGGGGCCACAGATACGCAGTATTTT. Translating it yields CASSSEGATDTQYF.